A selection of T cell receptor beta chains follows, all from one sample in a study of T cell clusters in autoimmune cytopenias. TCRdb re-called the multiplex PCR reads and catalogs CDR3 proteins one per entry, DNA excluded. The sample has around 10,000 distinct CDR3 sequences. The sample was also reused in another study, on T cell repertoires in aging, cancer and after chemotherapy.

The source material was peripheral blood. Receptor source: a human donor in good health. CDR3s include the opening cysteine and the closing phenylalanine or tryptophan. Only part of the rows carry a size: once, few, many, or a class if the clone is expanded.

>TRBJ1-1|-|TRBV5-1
CASSLDRNTEAFF
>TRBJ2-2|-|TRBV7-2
CASRRDRGSGELFF
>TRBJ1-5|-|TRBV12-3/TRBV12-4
CASSLRRGQNQPQHF
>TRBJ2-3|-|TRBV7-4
CASSLAPGPTDTQYF
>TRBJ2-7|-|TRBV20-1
CSARDRDRGVRKQYF
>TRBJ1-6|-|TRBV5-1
CASSLSPTGGGSPLHF
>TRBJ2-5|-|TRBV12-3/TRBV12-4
CASSLGLTTSDQETQYF
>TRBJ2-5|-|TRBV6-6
CASSYPTSGAQETQYF
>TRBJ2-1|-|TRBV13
CASSPWGSEGEQFF
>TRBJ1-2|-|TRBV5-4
CASSPDPNYGYTF
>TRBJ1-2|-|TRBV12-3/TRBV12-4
CASILSVYGYTF
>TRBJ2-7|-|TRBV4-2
CASSQGRQGSYEQYF
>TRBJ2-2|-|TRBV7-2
CASTRLPGTGGAGELFF
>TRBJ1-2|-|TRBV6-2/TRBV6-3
CASRLTELNGYTF
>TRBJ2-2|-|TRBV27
CASSFGTGYTGELFF
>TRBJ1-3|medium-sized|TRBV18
CASSQHASGNTIYF
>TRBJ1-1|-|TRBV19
CASSFYPRTGNEAFF
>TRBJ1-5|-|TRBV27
CASSLRFWQPQHF
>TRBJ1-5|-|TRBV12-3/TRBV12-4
CASSWQGNSNQPQHF
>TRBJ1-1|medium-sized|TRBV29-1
CSVTKGQGNTEAFF
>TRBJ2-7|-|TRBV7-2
CASSLAVTGMEEQYF
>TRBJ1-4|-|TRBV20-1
CSAPAGEKLFF
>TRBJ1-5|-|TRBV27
CASSSLGGQPQHF
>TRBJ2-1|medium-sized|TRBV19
CATRPWAAWNEQFF
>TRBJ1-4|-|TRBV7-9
CASSPTGNHEKLFF
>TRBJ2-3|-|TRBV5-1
CASSLGTGTDTQYF
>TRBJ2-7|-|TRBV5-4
CASSGGLAGVYEQYF
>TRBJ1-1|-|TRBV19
CASRKTGGGGTEAFF
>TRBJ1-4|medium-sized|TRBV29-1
CSVEGTGPNEKLFF
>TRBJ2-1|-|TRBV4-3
CASSQEGGPSSYNEQFF
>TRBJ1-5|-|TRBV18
CASSPEGPYSNQPQHF
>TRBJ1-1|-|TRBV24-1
CATSDGGTNLNTEAFF
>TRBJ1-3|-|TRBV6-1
CASSLRPSVSGNTIYF
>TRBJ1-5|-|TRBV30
CAWAGTGPYQPQHF
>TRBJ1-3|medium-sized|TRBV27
CASRTGTGNTIYF
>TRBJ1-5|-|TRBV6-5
CASKRQGRNQHQHF
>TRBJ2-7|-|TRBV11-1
CASSLTGNEQYF
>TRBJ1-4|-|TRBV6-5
CASSRDRGLHEKLFF
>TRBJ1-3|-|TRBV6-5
CASSYREGNTIYF
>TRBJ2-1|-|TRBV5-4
CASSRSGGAYNEQFF
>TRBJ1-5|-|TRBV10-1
CASSERGPGQPQHF